The next 15 T cell receptor beta chains were all read from a single sample in a study of blood T cell repertoires in COVID-19. Sequencing used immunoSEQ multiplex PCR; TCRdb keeps in-frame clones, though not all of them. Here the sample spans 200,000 to 300,000 clones, around 90% being singletons. The sequenced sample consisted of peripheral blood. The receptors come from a man younger than 45 with COVID-19, enrolled during active disease.

This chain connects TRBV4-1 to TRBJ2-7; D possibly corresponds to TRBD2 (6 bases). This CDR3 has 15 amino acids. The ends were cut back, 4 bases at V and 2 bases at J, with 15 bases in the middle. Germline CDR1 is MGHRA and CDR2 is YSYEKL. The CDR3 sequence: CASSPRDFHPYEQYF. For the CDR3, the DNA is TGCGCCAGCAGCCCCCGGGACTTCCACCCCTACGAGCAGTACTTC.

The chain carries TRBV6-1 and TRBJ1-1; 8 bases map to TRBD1. With V trimmed by 2 bases and J by 11 bases, 7 bases remained unmatched. Germline CDR1 and CDR2: MNHNS and SASEGT. This CDR3 region has 13 residues. This CDR3 is CASSEKQGARAFF. CDR3 bases: TGTGCCAGCAGTGAAAAGCAGGGGGCGAGGGCTTTCTTT.

The genes are TRBV29-1 and TRBJ1-4; 8 bases match TRBD1. Germline CDR1 reads SQVTM; CDR2 reads ANQGSEA. Trimming at V came to 4 bases and at J to 5 bases, leaving 3 bases not matched to a gene. This CDR3 has 13 residues. CDR3 DNA sequence: TGCAGCGTTGGGCAGGGGGCGAATGAAAAACTGTTTTTT. This translates into CSVGQGANEKLFF.

V and J are TRBV5-4 and TRBJ2-3; 12 bases are a match to TRBD2. The CDR3 is 18 residues long. Trimming cost V 4 bases and J 2 bases; bases outside gene matches: 11. The germline CDR1 and CDR2 sequences are SGHNT and YYREEE (reference sequence). The CDR3 region has the DNA TGTGCCAGCAGCCGACCCCTAGCGGGGGGGCGGGACACAGATACGCAGTATTTT. Translation gives CASSRPLAGGRDTDTQYF. The full variable domain, with the rest looked up from reference TRBV5-4 and TRBJ2-3, is ETGVTQSPTHLIKTRGQQVTLRCSSQSGHNTVSWYQQALGQGPQFIFQYYREEENGRGNFPPRFSGLQFPNYSSELNVNALELDDSALYLCASSRPLAGGRDTDTQYFGPGTRLTVL.

The chain carries TRBV19 and TRBJ2-7; no reliable D call. V lost 3 bases and J lost 0, with 9 bases in between. This CDR3 has 14 residues. Germline V gene lookup returns CDR1 LNHDA and CDR2 SQIVND (reference sequence). The CDR3 region is CASSMYGGSYEQYF. The CDR3, as DNA: TGTGCCAGTAGTATGTACGGCGGCTCCTACGAGCAGTACTTC.

The V gene is TRBV7-6, the J gene TRBJ2-3; D might be TRBD2 (7 bases). The CDR3 totals 16 residues. Germline V gene sequence: CDR1 SGHVS, CDR2 FNYEAQ. Trimming took off 1 base at V and 2 bases at J, with 13 bases between the two ends. The CDR3 sequence: CASSLVGGPNTDTQYF. The DNA of the CDR3 is TGTGCCAGCAGCTTAGTGGGGGGGCCGAACACAGATACGCAGTATTTT.

The chain couples TRBV15 to TRBJ1-2; 7 nucleotides match TRBD1. V gave up 0 bases and J gave up 4 bases; unmatched junction bases: 5. The CDR3 runs to 15 residues. Per germline, CDR1 LNHNV and CDR2 YYDKDF (reference sequence). The CDR3 here is CATSREGTGAYGYTF. As DNA, the CDR3 is TGTGCCACCAGCAGAGAAGGAACAGGGGCCTATGGCTACACCTTC.

CDR3 nucleotide sequence: TGTGCCAGCTCAGAACAGCCCTACGAGCAGTACTTC. This sequence encodes CASSEQPYEQYF. The V and J genes are TRBV18 and TRBJ2-7; D unresolved. The CDR3 consists of 12 residues. Germline lookup yields CDR1 KGHSH and CDR2 LQKENI. V lost 5 bases, J lost 2 bases, and 7 bases lay in between.

As concerns this clone: Other DNA sequences from this sample encode an identical CDR3 as well. The gene calls are TRBV5-1 and TRBJ2-1; TRBD1 aligns across 8 bases. Unmatched junction bases numbered 5, after V lost 4 bases and J lost 5 bases. Germline V lookup: CDR1 SGHRS, CDR2 YFSETQ. CDR3 length equals 14 residues. CDR3 DNA: TGCGCCAGCAGCCCGGGACAGGAAAACAATGAGCAGTTCTTC. It yields the protein CASSPGQENNEQFF.

The rearrangement joins TRBV5-4 to TRBJ2-2, with D perhaps matching TRBD1 (6 bases). Germline loops: CDR1 SGHNT, CDR2 YYREEE (reference sequence). This CDR3 is 14 amino acids long. Between the trimmed V and J ends, which lost 2 bases and 5 bases, there was a span of 10 bases. CDR3 sequence (DNA): TGTGCCAGCAGCTTCAGGGGTGGGACCGGGGAGCTGTTTTTT. This gives the protein CASSFRGGTGELFF. The full variable domain, completed using reference TRBV5-4 and TRBJ2-2, is ETGVTQSPTHLIKTRGQQVTLRCSSQSGHNTVSWYQQALGQGPQFIFQYYREEENGRGNFPPRFSGLQFPNYSSELNVNALELDDSALYLCASSFRGGTGELFFGEGSRLTVL.

The CDR3 region is CASSESGQGPETQYF. The CDR3, as DNA: TGTGCCAGCAGTGAGTCGGGACAGGGTCCAGAGACCCAGTACTTC. This chain uses TRBV6-1 with TRBJ2-5, with TRBD1 matching 9 bases. The V gene end was trimmed by 3 bases and the J gene end by 4 bases; junction bases not matched to a gene: 6. CDR3 length equals 15 residues. Germline CDR1 is MNHNS and CDR2 is SASEGT.

This clone was counted between two and nine times. The CDR3 loop is CASSLAGARREQYF. DNA of the CDR3: TGTGCCAGCAGCTTAGCTGGGGCTAGACGCGAGCAGTACTTC. This chain connects TRBV7-9 to TRBJ2-7; D is perhaps TRBD1 (5 bases). V gave up 0 bases and J gave up 6 bases, with 12 bases separating them. The CDR3 runs 14 residues. Germline CDR1 reads SEHNR; CDR2 reads FQNEAQ (reference sequence).

The DNA of the CDR3 is TGTGCTAGTGGTTTGGTACGAGCGAGTCAGGACATTAACTATGGCTACACCTTC. Its translation: CASGLVRASQDINYGYTF. This rearrangement joins TRBV12-5 to TRBJ1-2; D perhaps matches TRBD1 (5 bases). Germline V gene lookup returns CDR1 LGHNT and CDR2 FRNRAP. Trimming stripped 0 bases from V and 1 base from J, with 18 bases between. CDR3 length equals 18 residues.

This chain links TRBV6-5 with TRBJ2-6; D gene uncertain. Germline V gene lookup returns CDR1 MNHEY and CDR2 SVGAGI. This CDR3 has 13 residues. The V and J ends lost 11 bases and 1 base respectively, with 9 bases between them. In nucleotides, the CDR3 is TGTGCCTCCGTCCTATCTGGGGCCAACGTCCTGACTTTC. Protein: CASVLSGANVLTF.

This clone was detected once. This chain links TRBV6-5 with TRBJ2-7, with a tentative D call TRBD1 (6 bases). From germline, CDR1 is MNHEY and CDR2 SVGAGI. Deletions cut 1 base from V and 7 bases from J, with 14 bases between. The CDR3 is made up of 14 amino acids. This CDR3 reads CASSYWGPSGEQYF. The CDR3 DNA is TGTGCCAGCAGTTACTGGGGGCCATCGGGGGAGCAGTACTTC.